This TCR beta chain comes out of a study of identical twins. TCRdb re-called the 5' RACE reads with MiXCR, one entry per CDR3 protein. Of fewer than 500,000 distinct CDR3 sequences in the sample, approximately 15% are singletons; the top ten hold about 1%. This clonotype was detected only a few times. CDR3 length: 14 amino acids. With 5 bases removed from V and 2 bases from J, the gap between germline ends came to 12 bases. The germline V gene encodes CDR1 KGHDR and CDR2 SFDVKD. This sample was shared with a second study, whose subject was yellow fever vaccine responses in identical twins.

Sequencing was performed on CD4+ T cells sorted from blood. The sequence was obtained from a woman aged 18 to 35 in good health. This rearrangement joins TRBV24-1 to TRBJ2-7; unclear D gene. The CDR3 reads CATSGGSPTYEQYF. CDR3 DNA: TGTGCCACCAGTGGTGGCAGTCCGACCTACGAGCAGTACTTC.